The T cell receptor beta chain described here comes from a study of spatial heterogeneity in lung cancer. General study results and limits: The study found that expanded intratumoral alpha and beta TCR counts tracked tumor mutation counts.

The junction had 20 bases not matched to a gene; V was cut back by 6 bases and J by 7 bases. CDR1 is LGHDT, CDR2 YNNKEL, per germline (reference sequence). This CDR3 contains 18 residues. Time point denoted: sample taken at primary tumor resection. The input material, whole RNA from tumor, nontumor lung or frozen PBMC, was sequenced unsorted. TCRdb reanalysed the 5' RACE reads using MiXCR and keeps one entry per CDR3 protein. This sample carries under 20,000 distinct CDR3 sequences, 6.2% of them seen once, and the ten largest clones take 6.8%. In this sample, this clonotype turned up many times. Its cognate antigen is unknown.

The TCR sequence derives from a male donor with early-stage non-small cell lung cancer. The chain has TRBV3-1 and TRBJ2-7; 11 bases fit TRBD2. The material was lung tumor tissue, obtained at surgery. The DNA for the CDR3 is TGTGCCAGCAGTTCTAAACTGGTCCTAGCGGGAGGAGAATCGGAGCAGTACTTC. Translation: CASSSKLVLAGGESEQYF.